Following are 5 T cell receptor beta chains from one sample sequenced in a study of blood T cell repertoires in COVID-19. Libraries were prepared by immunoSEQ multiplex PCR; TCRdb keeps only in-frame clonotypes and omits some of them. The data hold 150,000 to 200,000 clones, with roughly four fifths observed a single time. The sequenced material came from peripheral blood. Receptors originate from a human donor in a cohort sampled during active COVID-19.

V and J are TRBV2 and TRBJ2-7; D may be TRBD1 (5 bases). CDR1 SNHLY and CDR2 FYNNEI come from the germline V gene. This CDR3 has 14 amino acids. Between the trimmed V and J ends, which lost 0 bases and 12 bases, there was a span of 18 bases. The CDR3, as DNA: TGTGCCAGCAGTGAAGCGCTTCTTGGGGCAGGAGCGTACTTC. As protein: CASSEALLGAGAYF. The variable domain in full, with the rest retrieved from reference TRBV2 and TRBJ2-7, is EPEVTQTPSHQVTQMGQEVILRCVPISNHLYFYWYRQILGQKVEFLVSFYNNEISEKSEIFDDQFSVERPDGSNFTLKIRSTKLEDSAMYFCASSEALLGAGAYFGPGTRLTVT.

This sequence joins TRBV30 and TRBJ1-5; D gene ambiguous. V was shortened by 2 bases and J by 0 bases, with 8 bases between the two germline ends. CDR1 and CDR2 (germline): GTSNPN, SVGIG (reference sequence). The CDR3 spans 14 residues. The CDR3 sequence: CAWSISGSNQPQHF. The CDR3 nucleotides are TGTGCCTGGAGTATCAGTGGTAGCAATCAGCCCCAGCATTTT.

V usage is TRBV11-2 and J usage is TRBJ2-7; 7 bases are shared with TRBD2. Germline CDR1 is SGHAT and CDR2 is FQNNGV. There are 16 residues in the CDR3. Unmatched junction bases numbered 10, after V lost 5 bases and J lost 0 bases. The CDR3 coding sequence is TGTGCCAGCAGCCCCTCGGGAGCGGGGAGCTCCTACGAGCAGTACTTC. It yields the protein CASSPSGAGSSYEQYF.

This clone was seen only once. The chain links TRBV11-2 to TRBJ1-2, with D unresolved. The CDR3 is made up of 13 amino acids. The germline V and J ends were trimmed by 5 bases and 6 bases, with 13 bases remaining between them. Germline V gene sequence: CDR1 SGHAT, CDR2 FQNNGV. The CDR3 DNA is TGTGCCAGCAGCCTCTCCGGGAACAATGGCTACACCTTC. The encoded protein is CASSLSGNNGYTF.

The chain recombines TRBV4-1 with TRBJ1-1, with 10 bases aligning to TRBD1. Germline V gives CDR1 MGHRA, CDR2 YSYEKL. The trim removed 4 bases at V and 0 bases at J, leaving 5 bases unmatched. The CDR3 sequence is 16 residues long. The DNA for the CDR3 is TGCGCCAGCAGCCTCGGACAGGGGGTTATGAACACTGAAGCTTTCTTT. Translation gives CASSLGQGVMNTEAFF.